This T cell receptor (beta chain) was recorded in a study of cytomegalovirus exposure and HLA in healthy donors. Note on this clone: Its antigen is not known.

PCR involved 60 Vbeta and 13 Jbeta primers. Original processing notes: It was a later analysis that counted about 80 million unique TCR beta chains, of which about 10 million were shared. Libraries were prepared by immunoSEQ multiplex PCR; TCRdb keeps only in-frame clonotypes and omits some of them. V and J calls plus clone size are reproduced from that table; the DNA served to infer D and trimming. Seen here are around 120,000 clones, 55% to 75% observed once, and the top ten hold approximately 2.9%. Germline CDR1 is MNHNS and CDR2 is SASEGT. V shed 2 bases and J shed 10 bases, with 14 bases lying between them. The CDR3 is made up of 13 amino acids. Study results and limitations: There was a cluster of highly shared sequence variants that was likely a sequencing artifact. DRB1 had the most TCR associations and HLA-C the fewest, a later analysis found, with rates varying by HLA locus. Researchers catalogued around 150 TCR beta chains as cytomegalovirus-associated.

The chain links TRBV6-1 to TRBJ1-1; D remains unclear. The source is a human donor in good health. The sequenced sample consisted of PBMCs. The CDR3 DNA reads as TGTGCCAGCAGTGAATCCCAGAGAGGAGCAGCTTTCTTT. It is translated as CASSESQRGAAFF.